Given below is one T cell receptor beta chain in context. No antigen is known for it. This entry comes from a study of post-analysis software for immune sequencing data. Study overall: Courses of disease covered relapsing-remitting, secondary progressive and progressive-relapsing multiple sclerosis. Notes on the study in general: Controls had significantly higher normalized Chao1 diversity than multiple sclerosis patients. Samples made in the same batch grouped tightly together by F measure. There were a few TRBV segments more frequent in patients than controls, and TRBV5-6, TRBV5-1 and TRBV20-1 were among them.

Carried by the TCR beta cDNA libraries were unique molecular identifiers. It was from about 0.98 to 11 million T cells that some 500,000 cDNA molecules came. TCRdb analysed the PCR reads with MiXCR anew, one entry per CDR3 protein. The repertoire holds 740,000 or so distinct CDR3 sequences, with 53% as singletons. CDR1 and CDR2 (germline): KGHSH, LQKENI. Between the trimmed V and J ends, which lost 8 bases and 0 bases, there was a span of 14 bases. CDR3 length: 14 residues. The specimen was blood. The clonotype was recovered from a girl aged 5 to 17 with multiple sclerosis. This sequence joins TRBV18 and TRBJ2-7; D ambiguous. CDR3 sequence reads: CASEAGSSSYEQYF. The CDR3, as DNA: TGTGCCAGCGAAGCAGGCTCGAGCTCCTACGAGCAGTACTTC. The variable domain in full, completed from reference TRBV18 and TRBJ2-7, reads NAGVMQNPRHLVRRRGQEARLRCSPMKGHSHVYWYRQLPEEGLKFMVYLQKENIIDESGMPKERFSAEFPKEGPSILRIQQVVRGDSAAYFCASEAGSSSYEQYFGPGTRLTVT.